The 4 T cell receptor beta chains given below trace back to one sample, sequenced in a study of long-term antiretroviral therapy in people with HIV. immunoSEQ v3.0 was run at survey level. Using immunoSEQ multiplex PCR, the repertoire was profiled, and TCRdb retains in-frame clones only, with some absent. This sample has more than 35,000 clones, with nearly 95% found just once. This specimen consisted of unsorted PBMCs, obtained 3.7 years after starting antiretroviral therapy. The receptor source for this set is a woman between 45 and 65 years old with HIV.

The DNA for the CDR3 is TGTGCCAGCAGCTTAGATCTCGGGCAGGGGACCGTCCTTCACACCATATATTTT. This encodes CASSLDLGQGTVLHTIYF. The chain recombines TRBV11-2 with TRBJ1-3, with D perhaps TRBD1 (6 bases). The CDR3 runs to 18 residues. Germline V gene sequence: CDR1 SGHAT, CDR2 FQNNGV. Trimming shortened V by 0 bases and J by 8 bases, and 23 bases separated the two germline ends.

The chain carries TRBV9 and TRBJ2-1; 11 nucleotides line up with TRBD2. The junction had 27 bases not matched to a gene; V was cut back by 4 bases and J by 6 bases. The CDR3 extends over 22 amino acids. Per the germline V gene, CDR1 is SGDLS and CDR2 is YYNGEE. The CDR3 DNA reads TGTGCCAGCAGCCCCAGAGTAGGCCTAGCGGGGGGTCCCGGAAGGTTAGGCAATGAGCAGTTCTTC. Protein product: CASSPRVGLAGGPGRLGNEQFF.

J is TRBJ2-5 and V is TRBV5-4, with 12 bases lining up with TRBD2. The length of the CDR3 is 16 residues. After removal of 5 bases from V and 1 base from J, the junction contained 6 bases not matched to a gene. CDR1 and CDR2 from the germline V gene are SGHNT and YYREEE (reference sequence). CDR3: CASRNGLAGFQETQYF. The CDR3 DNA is TGTGCCAGCAGAAACGGACTAGCGGGGTTCCAAGAGACCCAGTACTTC.

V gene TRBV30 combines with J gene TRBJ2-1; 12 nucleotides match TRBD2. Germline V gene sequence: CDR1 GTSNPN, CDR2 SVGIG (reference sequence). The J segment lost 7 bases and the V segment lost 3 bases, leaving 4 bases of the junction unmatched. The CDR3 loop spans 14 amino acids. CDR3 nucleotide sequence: TGTGCCTGGAGCCCCGGACTAGCGGGGAATGAGCAGTTCTTC. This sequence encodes CAWSPGLAGNEQFF.